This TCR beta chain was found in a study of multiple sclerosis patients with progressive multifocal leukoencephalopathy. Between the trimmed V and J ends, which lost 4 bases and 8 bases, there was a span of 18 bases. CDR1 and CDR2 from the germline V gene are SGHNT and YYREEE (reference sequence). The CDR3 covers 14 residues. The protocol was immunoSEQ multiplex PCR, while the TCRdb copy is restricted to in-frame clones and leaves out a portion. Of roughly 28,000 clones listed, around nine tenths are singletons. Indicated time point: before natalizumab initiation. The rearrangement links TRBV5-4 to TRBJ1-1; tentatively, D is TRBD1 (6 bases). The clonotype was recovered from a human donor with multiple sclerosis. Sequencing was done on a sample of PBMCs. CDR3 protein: CASSRRAGQLEAFF. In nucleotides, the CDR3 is TGTGCCAGCAGCCGACGGGCCGGACAGCTCGAAGCTTTCTTT.